Following are 29 T cell receptor beta chains from one sample sequenced in a study of T-cell reconstitution after alpha-beta-depleted transplantation in children. Molecular barcoding with unique molecular identifiers was used for the TCRbeta library. TCRdb reprocessed the PCR reads with MiXCR, giving one entry per CDR3 protein. The sample carries fewer than 550,000 distinct CDR3 sequences, over 9.5% recorded once. Here the sequenced sample was PBMCs, taken before TCRalphabeta/CD19-depleted stem cell transplant. The receptor source for this set is a child aged 2-15 years with inherited bone marrow failure, due to receive a stem cell transplant.

The sample holds a few counts of this clonotype. The J gene is TRBJ2-7, the V gene TRBV7-2, with 10 bases matching TRBD1. The CDR3 spans 15 residues. Unmatched junction bases numbered 5, after V lost 5 bases and J lost 1 base. Per germline, CDR1 SGHTA and CDR2 FQGNSA. This CDR3 reads CASSRQGANSYEQYF. In DNA form, the CDR3 reads TGTGCCAGCAGCCGACAGGGGGCGAATTCCTACGAGCAGTACTTC.

In this sample, this clonotype turned up many times. The chain has TRBV19 and TRBJ1-4; the D is unclear. CDR3 length: 13 residues. Per the germline V gene, CDR1 is LNHDA and CDR2 is SQIVND (reference sequence). Trimming stripped 5 bases from V and 6 bases from J, with 10 bases between. DNA of the CDR3: TGTGCCAGTAGTCCCCAAGATCATGAAAAACTGTTTTTT. The encoded protein is CASSPQDHEKLFF.

In this sample, this clonotype turned up many times. The rearrangement links TRBV7-9 to TRBJ1-2; 7 bases are a match to TRBD1. This CDR3 spans 14 amino acids. Germline CDR1 and CDR2: SEHNR and FQNEAQ (reference sequence). V dropped 4 bases and J dropped 2; count of bases not matched to a gene: 4. The CDR3: CASSSGGDNYGYTF. CDR3 nucleotide sequence: TGTGCCAGCAGCTCAGGGGGGGACAACTATGGCTACACCTTC. Combining the CDR3 with reference TRBV7-9 and TRBJ1-2 gives the whole variable domain DTGVSQNPRHKITKRGQNVTFRCDPISEHNRLYWYRQTLGQGPEFLTYFQNEAQLEKSRLLSDRFSAERPKGSFSTLEIQRTEQGDSAMYLCASSSGGDNYGYTFGSGTRLTVV.

There are many counts of this clonotype. The CDR3 coding sequence is TGTGCCAGCAGCTTAGAGGGAGGAGAGACCCAGTACTTC. Translation gives CASSLEGGETQYF. The chain joins TRBV7-8 to TRBJ2-5, with a weak D call TRBD2 (6 bases). The CDR3 spans 13 residues. V was trimmed by 1 base and J by 4 bases, leaving 7 bases between them. Germline CDR1 and CDR2: SGHVS and FQNEAQ.

This clonotype was found many times. The rearrangement joins TRBV27 to TRBJ2-7, with 11 bases that match TRBD2. The length of the CDR3 is 16 residues. Germline V gives CDR1 MNHEY, CDR2 SMNVEV (reference sequence). J was trimmed by 0 bases and V by 4 bases; bases with no gene match: 5. The CDR3 here is CASSSIAGGFSYEQYF. CDR3 sequence (DNA): TGTGCCAGCAGTTCAATAGCGGGAGGGTTCTCCTACGAGCAGTACTTC.

This clonotype showed up many times. The chain links TRBV28 to TRBJ2-7; no firm D call. CDR1 MDHEN and CDR2 SYDVKM come from the germline V gene. The V and J ends lost 3 bases and 2 bases respectively, with 11 bases between them. The CDR3 has 14 amino acids. This chain's CDR3 is CASSFRIPPYEQYF. In DNA form, the CDR3 reads TGTGCCAGCAGTTTTAGAATCCCTCCCTACGAGCAGTACTTC.

Many counts were recorded for this clonotype. The chain is built from TRBV7-9 and TRBJ1-1; 7 nucleotides align to TRBD1. V dropped 5 bases and J dropped 8; count of bases not matched to a gene: 5. CDR3 length equals 12 residues. Germline V lookup: CDR1 SEHNR, CDR2 FQNEAQ (reference sequence). CDR3 coding DNA: TGTGCCAGCAGCCCTGGGACAGCGGAAGCTTTCTTT. As protein: CASSPGTAEAFF.

Notes on this clonotype: This may be a read error, as it is one base from a much larger clone. The rearrangement uses TRBV5-6 and TRBJ1-1; possible D gene TRBD1, 6 bases. Trimming took 4 bases from V and 10 from J, leaving 20 bases between them. The CDR3 has 14 amino acids. In germline, CDR1 is SGHDT, CDR2 YYEEEE. CDR3 protein: CASSLRTAGLRAFF. CDR3 nucleotides: TGTGCCAGCAGCCTGAGGACAGCAGGACTGAGAGCTTTCTTT.

This chain joins TRBV12-3 or TRBV12-4 and TRBJ2-7; 7 positions agree with TRBD2. The CDR3 runs 14 residues. Losses at the gene ends were 2 bases for V and 5 bases for J; bases not matched to a gene: 6. In nucleotides, the CDR3 is TGTGCCAGCAGTTTACGGGAGGACCTCAACGAGCAGTACTTC. Translated, it gives CASSLREDLNEQYF.

This clonotype was observed at least ten times. The chain is built from TRBV5-6 and TRBJ2-1; TRBD2 matches at 9 bases. V trimming: 2 bases; J trimming: 4 bases; junction bases outside the gene matches: 7. Germline CDR1 and CDR2: SGHDT and YYEEEE. CDR3 length equals 16 residues. The CDR3 DNA is TGTGCCAGCAGCTTCCTGGCGGGACTAGCATACAATGAGCAGTTCTTC. This translates into CASSFLAGLAYNEQFF.

This clonotype has a count of ten or more. The chain uses TRBV4-3 and TRBJ2-1, with D possibly matching TRBD2 (5 bases). This CDR3 is built from 16 residues. Germline CDR1 and CDR2: LGHNA and YSLEER. The V gene lost 0 bases and the J gene lost 6 bases, with 15 bases spanning the gap. CDR3 DNA: TGCGCCAGCAGCCAAGATTGGGAGTTAGCGTCCAATGAGCAGTTCTTC. As protein: CASSQDWELASNEQFF.

This clonotype occurred many times. The chain is built from TRBV6-5 and TRBJ2-7; unclear D gene. The CDR3 covers 14 residues. CDR1 and CDR2 (germline): MNHEY, SVGAGI. V gave up 4 bases and J gave up 1 base, with 11 bases separating them. The CDR3 DNA sequence: TGTGCCAGCAGTTTCCTGTCGAGGTCCTACGAGCAGTACTTC. Residues: CASSFLSRSYEQYF.

A few counts support this clonotype. The chain links TRBV7-2 to TRBJ2-5; D is unresolved. The CDR3 loop spans 14 amino acids. V dropped 1 base and J dropped 4 bases, with 10 bases sitting between them. Germline V gene sequence: CDR1 SGHTA, CDR2 FQGNSA. The chain's CDR3 is CASSLDPQVETQYF. CDR3 DNA sequence: TGTGCCAGCAGCTTAGACCCGCAGGTAGAGACCCAGTACTTC.

This clonotype appeared many times. The chain has TRBV29-1 and TRBJ2-1; D is ambiguous. The CDR3 has 14 amino acids. Trimming removed 3 bases from V and 4 bases from J, with 13 bases in between. In germline, CDR1 is SQVTM, CDR2 ANQGSEA. CDR3 region: CSVDHVNSYNEQFF. CDR3 DNA: TGCAGCGTTGACCATGTGAACAGTTACAATGAGCAGTTCTTC.

This clonotype was counted many times. The J gene is TRBJ2-7, the V gene TRBV12-3 or TRBV12-4; D uncertain. Trimming left V 3 bases short and J 2 bases short, with 8 bases between. This CDR3 comprises 13 residues. CDR3: CASSFSLAYEQYF. DNA for the CDR3: TGTGCCAGCAGTTTCTCCTTGGCCTACGAGCAGTACTTC.

The chain has TRBV7-2 and TRBJ2-1, with D unresolved. The germline CDR1 and CDR2 sequences are SGHTA and FQGNSA. Trimming pared 3 bases from V and 7 bases from J, leaving 13 bases between. The CDR3 spans 14 residues. The CDR3 nucleotides are TGTGCCAGCAGCTTTTCTCCTCGGCCGAATGAGCAGTTCTTC. It codes for CASSFSPRPNEQFF.

The count of this clonotype is one. The chain combines TRBV5-4 with TRBJ1-1, with D uncertain. Germline V lookup: CDR1 SGHNT, CDR2 YYREEE (reference sequence). The CDR3 is 14 residues long. The germline V and J ends were trimmed by 0 bases and 1 base, with 7 bases remaining between them. CDR3 region: CASSLALRNTEAFF. CDR3 DNA sequence: TGTGCCAGCAGCTTGGCGCTCCGGAACACTGAAGCTTTCTTT. Looking up the rest from reference TRBV5-4 and TRBJ1-1 gives the full variable domain: ETGVTQSPTHLIKTRGQQVTLRCSSQSGHNTVSWYQQALGQGPQFIFQYYREEENGRGNFPPRFSGLQFPNYSSELNVNALELDDSALYLCASSLALRNTEAFFGQGTRLTVV.

This clonotype has ten or more counts. The CDR3 loop reads CASSLLGAVVSPLHF. The CDR3, as DNA: TGTGCCAGCAGCTTACTGGGGGCGGTGGTTTCACCCCTCCACTTT. J is TRBJ1-6 and V is TRBV7-2, with D possibly being TRBD1 (6 bases). V lost 2 bases, J lost 9 bases, and 14 bases lay in between. The CDR3 covers 15 residues. The germline V gene encodes CDR1 SGHTA and CDR2 FQGNSA.

This chain joins TRBV11-2 and TRBJ2-5; the D call may be TRBD1 or TRBD2 (5 bases each). The ends were cut back, 6 bases at V and 4 bases at J, with 18 bases in the middle. The CDR3 contains 15 residues. Looked up from germline, CDR1 is SGHAT and CDR2 is FQNNGV. In nucleotides, the CDR3 is TGTGCCAGCAGACAAACTCCCCGGGGCTCAGAGACCCAGTACTTC. Its protein is CASRQTPRGSETQYF.

This clonotype was recorded at least ten times. The V call is TRBV29-1, the J call TRBJ2-1; 12 bases line up with TRBD2. The germline CDR1 and CDR2 sequences are SQVTM and ANQGSEA. The CDR3 loop spans 15 amino acids. V dropped 0 bases and J dropped 5; count of bases not matched to a gene: 2. CDR3 nucleotides: TGCAGCGTTGAAGATCTAGCGGGAGGGGACAATGAGCAGTTCTTC. This sequence encodes CSVEDLAGGDNEQFF.

Worth noting for this clonotype: This clone may be a read error of a much larger clone one base away. The V and J genes are TRBV6-9 and TRBJ2-2, with 7 bases identical to TRBD2. Per the germline V gene, CDR1 is MNHGY and CDR2 is SVAAGI. CDR3 size: 16 residues. Trimming removed 5 bases from V and 5 bases from J; junction bases left unmatched: 11. The CDR3 here is CASSLMGGDSTGELFF. For the CDR3, the DNA is TGTGCCAGCAGTCTCATGGGAGGGGATTCAACCGGGGAGCTGTTTTTT.

This clonotype has a count of ten or more. This chain joins TRBV9 and TRBJ2-2, with a tentative D call TRBD2 (5 bases). V gave up 4 bases and J gave up 0 bases, with 13 bases separating them. Germline loops: CDR1 SGDLS, CDR2 YYNGEE. The CDR3 loop spans 16 amino acids. CDR3 residues: CASSPEARANTGELFF. The CDR3 DNA reads TGTGCCAGCAGCCCGGAAGCGCGGGCGAACACCGGGGAGCTGTTTTTT.

The J gene is TRBJ2-3, the V gene TRBV5-6, with 7 bases fitting TRBD2. Germline assignment: CDR1 SGHDT and CDR2 YYEEEE. V was clipped by 2 bases and J by 0 bases; unmatched bases: 18. The CDR3 spans 20 residues. CDR3 sequence reads: CASSLIRLAFVSGSTDTQYF. DNA of the CDR3: TGTGCCAGCAGCTTAATCCGACTAGCTTTCGTCTCGGGGAGCACAGATACGCAGTATTTT.

This clonotype occurred many times. The chain employs TRBV7-6 and TRBJ2-3; TRBD2 matches at 10 bases. The CDR3 runs 16 residues. CDR1 is SGHVS, CDR2 FNYEAQ, per germline. Losses at the gene ends were 5 bases for V and 2 bases for J; bases not matched to a gene: 7. CDR3 loop: CASSLLGLANTDTQYF. The CDR3 DNA follows: TGTGCCAGCAGCCTACTGGGACTAGCGAACACAGATACGCAGTATTTT.

The chain links TRBV27 to TRBJ2-6, with D uncertain. The germline V and J ends were trimmed by 3 bases and 0 bases, with 9 bases remaining between them. This CDR3 spans 16 amino acids. Germline lookup yields CDR1 MNHEY and CDR2 SMNVEV (reference sequence). CDR3 coding DNA: TGTGCCAGCAGTTTTGGGGATTTCTCTGGGGCCAACGTCCTGACTTTC. This translates into CASSFGDFSGANVLTF.

The chain couples TRBV23-1 to TRBJ2-1; TRBD1 matches 7 bases. TRBV23-1 is given ORF status, its function remaining uncertain. V trimming: 9 bases; J trimming: 5 bases; junction bases outside the gene matches: 7. The CDR3 covers 13 residues. The CDR3 region is CASEGQHHNEQFF. CDR3 DNA sequence: TGCGCCAGTGAGGGACAGCACCACAATGAGCAGTTCTTC.

This clonotype was counted at least ten times. This chain joins TRBV27 and TRBJ2-7, with 12 positions matching TRBD2. V trimming: 4 bases; J trimming: 4 bases; junction bases outside the gene matches: 8. The CDR3 is 16 residues long. Germline V CDR1 and CDR2: MNHEY, SMNVEV (reference sequence). As DNA, the CDR3 is TGTGCCAGCAGTTCCTATCTAGCGGGAGGGTTGTACGAGCAGTACTTC. Encoded protein: CASSSYLAGGLYEQYF.

The table lists this clonotype with many counts. This chain joins TRBV12-3 or TRBV12-4 and TRBJ2-3, with unresolved D. The V end lost 6 bases, the J end lost 0 bases, and 13 bases lay between the germline ends. The length of the CDR3 is 15 residues. The CDR3 is CASSRVQASTDTQYF. Here the CDR3 DNA reads TGTGCCAGCAGCCGCGTTCAAGCAAGCACAGATACGCAGTATTTT.

This clonotype was observed many times. The chain couples TRBV20-1 to TRBJ2-5; D is unclear. The germline V gene encodes CDR1 DFQATT and CDR2 SNEGSKA (reference sequence). This CDR3 contains 10 residues. Trimming removed 3 bases at V and 4 bases at J, with 3 bases between. CDR3 in DNA: TGCAGTGCTAGTATAGAGACCCAGTACTTC. Its translation is CSASIETQYF.